This record looks at one T cell receptor beta chain sequence and its context. Produced via immunoSEQ multiplex PCR; TCRdb's table is partial and in-frame only. This table has roughly 22,000 clones, 91% appearing once. This sample stems from a study of T cell changes during pregnancy in multiple sclerosis. This CDR3 is built from 15 residues. The V end lost 3 bases, the J end lost 2 bases, and 11 bases lay between the germline ends. Germline V gene lookup returns CDR1 MDHEN and CDR2 SYDVKM. The sequences come from CD4+ T cells from peripheral blood mononuclear cells, collected after pregnancy. The receptor was derived from a female donor in good health, enrolled as a control in a pregnancy study. V and J are TRBV28 and TRBJ1-5, with D tentatively TRBD1 (6 bases). The CDR3 region is CASSFAGGRNQPQHF. The CDR3 DNA follows: TGTGCCAGCAGTTTCGCCGGGGGGCGCAATCAGCCCCAGCATTTT.